This T cell receptor (beta chain) was recorded in a study of spatial heterogeneity in lung cancer. Study-level information: Each time, sequencing found more beta-chain sequences than alpha-chain sequences. Tumor-region counts of TCR transcripts tracked strongly with a T cell module score from matched bulk RNA-seq. Study-wide points: The study found that expanded intratumoral alpha and beta TCR counts tracked tumor mutation counts. Expanded TCR counts, ubiquitous and regional, correlated respectively with ubiquitous and regional nonsynonymous mutation counts.

TCRdb reprocessed the 5' RACE reads via MiXCR and lists one record per CDR3 protein. The table includes about 9,800 distinct CDR3 sequences, roughly half detected once. This clonotype occurred a few times. The antigen is not known. In a library made to pick up alpha chains, this beta chain is a stray read with a size that means little. Trimming cost V 4 bases and J 6 bases, with 16 bases left between them. CDR1 DFQATT and CDR2 SNEGSKA come from the germline V gene (reference sequence). This CDR3 region has 14 residues. As to time point: sample taken at primary tumor resection. The starting material was lung tumor tissue, obtained at surgery. The chain has TRBV20-1 and TRBJ2-4, with D possibly being TRBD2 (6 bases). The origin of this receptor is a female donor with early-stage non-small cell lung cancer. The CDR3 nucleotides read TGCAGTGCTAAAGTCCCGGGACTCCTAAACATTCAGTACTTC. Its protein product is CSAKVPGLLNIQYF.